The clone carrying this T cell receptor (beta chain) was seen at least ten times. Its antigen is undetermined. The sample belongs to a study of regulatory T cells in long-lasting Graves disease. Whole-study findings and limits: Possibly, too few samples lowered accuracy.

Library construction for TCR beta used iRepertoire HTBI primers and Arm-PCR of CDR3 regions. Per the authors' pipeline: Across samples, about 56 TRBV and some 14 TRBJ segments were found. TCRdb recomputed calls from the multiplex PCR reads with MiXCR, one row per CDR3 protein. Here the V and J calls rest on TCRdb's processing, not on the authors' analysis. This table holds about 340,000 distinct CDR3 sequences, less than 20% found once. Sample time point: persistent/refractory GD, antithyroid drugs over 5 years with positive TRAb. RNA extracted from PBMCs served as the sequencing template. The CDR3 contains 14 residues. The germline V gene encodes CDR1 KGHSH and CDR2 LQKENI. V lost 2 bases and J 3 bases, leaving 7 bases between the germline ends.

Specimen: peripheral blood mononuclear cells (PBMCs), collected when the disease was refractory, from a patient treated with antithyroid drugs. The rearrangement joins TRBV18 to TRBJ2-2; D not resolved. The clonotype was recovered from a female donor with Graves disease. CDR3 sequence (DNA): TGTGCCAGCTCACCAGGGATGGACACCGGGGAGCTGTTTTTT. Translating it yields CASSPGMDTGELFF.